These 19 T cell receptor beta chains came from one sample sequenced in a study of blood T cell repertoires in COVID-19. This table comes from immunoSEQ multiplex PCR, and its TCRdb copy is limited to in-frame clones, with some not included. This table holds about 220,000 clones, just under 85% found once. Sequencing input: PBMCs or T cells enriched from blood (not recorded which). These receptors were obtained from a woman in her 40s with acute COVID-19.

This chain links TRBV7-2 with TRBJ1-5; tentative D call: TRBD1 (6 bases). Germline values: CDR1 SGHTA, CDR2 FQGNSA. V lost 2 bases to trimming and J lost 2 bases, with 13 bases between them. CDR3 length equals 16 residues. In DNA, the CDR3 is TGTGCCAGCAGCTTAATGCAGCCAGGGGGCAATCAGCCCCAGCATTTT. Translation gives CASSLMQPGGNQPQHF.

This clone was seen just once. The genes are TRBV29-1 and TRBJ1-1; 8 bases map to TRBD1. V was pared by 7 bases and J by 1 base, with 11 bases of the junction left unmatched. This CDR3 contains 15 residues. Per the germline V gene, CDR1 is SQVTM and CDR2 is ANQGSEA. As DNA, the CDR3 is TGCAGCGCAGCCCTCTTGACAGGGGCGAACACTGAAGCTTTCTTT. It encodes CSAALLTGANTEAFF.

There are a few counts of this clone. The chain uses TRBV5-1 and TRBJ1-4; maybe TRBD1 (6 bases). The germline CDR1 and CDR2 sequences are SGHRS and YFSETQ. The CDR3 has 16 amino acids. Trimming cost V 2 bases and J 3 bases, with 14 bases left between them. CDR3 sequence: CASSLGQSLANEKLFF. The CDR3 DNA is TGCGCCAGCAGCTTAGGACAGTCTTTGGCTAATGAAAAACTGTTTTTT.

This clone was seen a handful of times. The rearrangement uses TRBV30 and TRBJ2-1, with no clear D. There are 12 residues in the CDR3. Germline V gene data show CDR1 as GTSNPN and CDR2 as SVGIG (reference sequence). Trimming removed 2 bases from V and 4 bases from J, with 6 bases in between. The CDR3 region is CAWSTRYNEQFF. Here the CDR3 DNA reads TGTGCCTGGAGTACCAGGTACAATGAGCAGTTCTTC.

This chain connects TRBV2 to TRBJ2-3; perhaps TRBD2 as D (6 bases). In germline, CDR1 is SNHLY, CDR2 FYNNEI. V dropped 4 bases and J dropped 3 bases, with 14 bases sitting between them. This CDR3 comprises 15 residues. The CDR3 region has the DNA TGTGCCAGCAGTGTAACGGGACTCGCGACAGATACGCAGTATTTT. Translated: CASSVTGLATDTQYF.

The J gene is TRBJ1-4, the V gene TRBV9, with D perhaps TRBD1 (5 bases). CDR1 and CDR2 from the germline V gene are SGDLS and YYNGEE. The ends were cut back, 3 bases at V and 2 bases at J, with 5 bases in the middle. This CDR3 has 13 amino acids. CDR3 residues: CASSAGTNEKLFF. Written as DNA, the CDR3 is TGTGCCAGCAGCGCAGGGACTAATGAAAAACTGTTTTTT.

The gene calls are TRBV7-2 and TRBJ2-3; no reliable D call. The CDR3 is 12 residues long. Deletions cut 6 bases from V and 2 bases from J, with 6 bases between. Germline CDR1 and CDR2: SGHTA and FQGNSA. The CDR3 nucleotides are TGTGCCAGCAGATTCGTCACAGATACGCAGTATTTT. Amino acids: CASRFVTDTQYF.

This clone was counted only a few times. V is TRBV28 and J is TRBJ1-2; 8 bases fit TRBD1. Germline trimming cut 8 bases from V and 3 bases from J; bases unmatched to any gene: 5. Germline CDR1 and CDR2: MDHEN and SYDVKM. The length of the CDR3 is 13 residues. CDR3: CASGTGGDYGYTF. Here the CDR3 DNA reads TGTGCCAGCGGAACAGGGGGTGACTATGGCTACACCTTC.

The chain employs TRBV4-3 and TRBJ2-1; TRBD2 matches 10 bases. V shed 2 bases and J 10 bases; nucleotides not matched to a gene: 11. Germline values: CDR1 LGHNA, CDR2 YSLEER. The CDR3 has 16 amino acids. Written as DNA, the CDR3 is TGCGCCAGCAGCCAACCCCGAAACGGACTAGCGGTAGAGCAGTTCTTC. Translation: CASSQPRNGLAVEQFF.

The CDR3 DNA reads TGTGCCAGCAGCTTGGGAGGGACAGGGAGATCTTTCTTT. It is translated as CASSLGGTGRSFF. This chain uses TRBV5-6 with TRBJ1-1; 9 bases are a match to TRBD1. The length of the CDR3 is 13 residues. Germline V gene sequence: CDR1 SGHDT, CDR2 YYEEEE. The V segment lost 0 bases and the J segment 12 bases; nucleotides outside the gene matches: 6.

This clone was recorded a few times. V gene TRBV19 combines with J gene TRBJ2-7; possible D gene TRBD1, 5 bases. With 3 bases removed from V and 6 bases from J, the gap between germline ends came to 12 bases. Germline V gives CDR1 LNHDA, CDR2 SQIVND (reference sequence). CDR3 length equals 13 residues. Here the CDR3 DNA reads TGTGCCAGTAGTATCGCAGGGCCGGGCGAGCAGTACTTC. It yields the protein CASSIAGPGEQYF.

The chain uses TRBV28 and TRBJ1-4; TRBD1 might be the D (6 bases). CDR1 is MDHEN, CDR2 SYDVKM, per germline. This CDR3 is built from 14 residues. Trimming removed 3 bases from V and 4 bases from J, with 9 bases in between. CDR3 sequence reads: CASSFGGLNEKLFF. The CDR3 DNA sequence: TGTGCCAGCAGTTTTGGGGGCCTTAATGAAAAACTGTTTTTT.

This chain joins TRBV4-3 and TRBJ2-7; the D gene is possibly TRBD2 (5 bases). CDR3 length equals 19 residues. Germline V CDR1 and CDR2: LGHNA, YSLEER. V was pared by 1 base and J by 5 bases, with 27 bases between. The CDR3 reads CASSQVISWRVDPHHEQYF. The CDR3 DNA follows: TGCGCCAGCAGCCAAGTAATTTCGTGGCGGGTCGACCCGCACCACGAGCAGTACTTC.

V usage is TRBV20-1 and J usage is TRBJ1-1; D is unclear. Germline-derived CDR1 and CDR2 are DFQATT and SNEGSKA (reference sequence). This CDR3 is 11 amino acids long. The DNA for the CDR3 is TGCACTATCATGAGGGTCACTGAAGCTTTCTTT. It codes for CTIMRVTEAFF.

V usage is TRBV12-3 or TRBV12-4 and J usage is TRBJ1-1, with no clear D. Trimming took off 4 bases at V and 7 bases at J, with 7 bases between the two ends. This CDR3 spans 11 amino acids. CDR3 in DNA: TGTGCCAGCAGTTCAGTGATTGAAGCTTTCTTT. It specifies CASSSVIEAFF.

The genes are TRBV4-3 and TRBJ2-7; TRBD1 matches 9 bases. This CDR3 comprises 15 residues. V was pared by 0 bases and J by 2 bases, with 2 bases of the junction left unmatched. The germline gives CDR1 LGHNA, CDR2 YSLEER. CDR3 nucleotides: TGCGCCAGCAGCCAAGAAGGGACAGGGCCCTACGAGCAGTACTTC. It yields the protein CASSQEGTGPYEQYF.

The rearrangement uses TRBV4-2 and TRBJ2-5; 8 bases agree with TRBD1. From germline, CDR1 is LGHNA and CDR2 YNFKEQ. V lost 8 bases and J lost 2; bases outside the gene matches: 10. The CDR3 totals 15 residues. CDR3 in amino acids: CASGFPTGGQETQYF. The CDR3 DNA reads TGTGCCAGCGGCTTTCCCACAGGGGGACAAGAGACCCAGTACTTC.

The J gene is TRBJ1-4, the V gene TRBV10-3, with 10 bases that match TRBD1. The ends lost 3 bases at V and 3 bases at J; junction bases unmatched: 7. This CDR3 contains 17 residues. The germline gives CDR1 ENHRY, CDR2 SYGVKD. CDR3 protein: CAISDRDRGVSNEKLFF. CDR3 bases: TGTGCCATCAGTGACCGGGACAGGGGCGTATCTAATGAAAAACTGTTTTTT.

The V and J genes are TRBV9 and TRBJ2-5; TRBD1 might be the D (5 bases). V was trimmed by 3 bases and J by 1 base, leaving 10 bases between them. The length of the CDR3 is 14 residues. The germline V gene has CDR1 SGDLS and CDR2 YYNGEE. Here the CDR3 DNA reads TGTGCCAGCAGCGCCGACAGATTCCAAGAGACCCAGTACTTC. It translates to CASSADRFQETQYF.